A single sample gave rise to the 14 T cell receptor beta chains below, sequenced in a study of response to subunit inactivated influenza vaccine. TCRdb re-called the RT-PCR reads with MiXCR, one entry per CDR3 protein. The sample shows roughly 650,000 distinct CDR3 sequences, 12% to 15% of them seen only once. Sequencing used PBMCs from blood, obtained 14 to 15 days before vaccination. These TCRs come from a man between 50 and 59 years old who received an inactivated influenza vaccine.

This clonotype showed up many times. This chain uses TRBV12-3 or TRBV12-4 with TRBJ1-5; 7 bases fit TRBD1. The CDR3 is 15 residues long. Trimming removed 1 base from V and 3 bases from J; junction bases left unmatched: 3. CDR3: CASSLGTGPNQPQHF. Here the CDR3 DNA reads TGTGCCAGCAGTTTAGGGACAGGACCCAATCAGCCCCAGCATTTT.

This clonotype was counted at least ten times. The chain recombines TRBV5-1 with TRBJ1-4; TRBD1 aligns across 7 bases. With 0 bases clipped from V and 5 bases from J, the junction kept 4 bases outside the gene matches. The CDR3 runs to 15 residues. Looked up from germline, CDR1 is SGHRS and CDR2 is YFSETQ. The CDR3 spells CASSLVPGQNEKLFF. The CDR3 region has the DNA TGCGCCAGCAGCTTGGTTCCGGGACAGAATGAAAAACTGTTTTTT.

In this sample, this clonotype turned up a few times. The chain carries TRBV5-4 and TRBJ1-5; D unclear. The V gene lost 2 bases and the J gene lost 6 bases, with 12 bases spanning the gap. CDR3 length: 14 amino acids. CDR1 SGHNT and CDR2 YYREEE come from the germline V gene (reference sequence). The CDR3 loop is CASSLRGDGQPQHF. The CDR3 DNA reads TGTGCCAGCAGCTTACGTGGGGATGGTCAGCCCCAGCATTTT. The complete variable domain, with remaining parts taken from reference TRBV5-4 and TRBJ1-5, reads ETGVTQSPTHLIKTRGQQVTLRCSSQSGHNTVSWYQQALGQGPQFIFQYYREEENGRGNFPPRFSGLQFPNYSSELNVNALELDDSALYLCASSLRGDGQPQHFGDGTRLSIL.

This clonotype was counted at least ten times. The V call is TRBV6-5, the J call TRBJ2-2, with D uncertain. This CDR3 has 16 residues. Germline CDR1 is MNHEY and CDR2 is SVGAGI. V was clipped by 2 bases and J by 1 base, with 11 bases between them. Here the CDR3 DNA reads TGTGCCAGCAGTTACCTGGTGAAGGGGAACACCGGGGAGCTGTTTTTT. It yields the protein CASSYLVKGNTGELFF.

Many counts were recorded for this clonotype. The chain employs TRBV5-1 and TRBJ2-7; no reliable D call. The CDR3 spans 15 residues. The germline V and J ends were trimmed by 4 bases and 7 bases, with 21 bases remaining between them. Looked up from germline, CDR1 is SGHRS and CDR2 is YFSETQ. The CDR3 loop is CASSRYTDPFWEQYF. CDR3 in DNA: TGCGCCAGCAGCCGCTACACGGACCCTTTCTGGGAGCAGTACTTC.

The V call is TRBV15, the J call TRBJ2-4; D remains ambiguous. The CDR3 length is 14 residues. Trimming removed 0 bases at V and 0 bases at J, with 3 bases between. Germline assignment: CDR1 LNHNV and CDR2 YYDKDF (reference sequence). The DNA of the CDR3 is TGTGCCACCAGCAGAGATGTAGCCAAAAACATTCAGTACTTC. This sequence encodes CATSRDVAKNIQYF.

This clonotype was recorded a few times. The chain recombines TRBV6-2 or TRBV6-3 with TRBJ1-6; D possibly corresponds to TRBD1 (5 bases). Germline V CDR1 and CDR2: MNHEY, SVGEGT. This CDR3 comprises 14 residues. V lost 5 bases, J lost 5 bases, and 10 bases lay in between. The DNA for the CDR3 is TGTGCCAGCAGTCCGGGACCGAATAATTCACCCCTCCACTTT. Translating gives CASSPGPNNSPLHF.

The chain combines TRBV3-1 with TRBJ2-3; no firm D call. Trimming pared 1 base from V and 2 bases from J, leaving 10 bases between. The length of the CDR3 is 15 residues. Per germline, CDR1 LGHDT and CDR2 YNNKEL (reference sequence). The CDR3 spells CASSQGPGFTDTQYF. DNA of the CDR3: TGTGCCAGCAGCCAAGGGCCCGGGTTCACAGATACGCAGTATTTT.

This chain connects TRBV30 to TRBJ2-3, with D maybe TRBD2 (5 bases). This CDR3 is built from 12 residues. From germline, CDR1 is GTSNPN and CDR2 SVGIG (reference sequence). V was cut by 0 bases and J by 5 bases, with 6 bases left in between. DNA for the CDR3: TGTGCCTGGAGTGTGGGGAGAGATACGCAGTATTTT. Its translation is CAWSVGRDTQYF.

The chain employs TRBV4-3 and TRBJ2-2; tentatively, D is TRBD1 or TRBD2 (6 bases each). Deletions cut 4 bases from V and 4 bases from J, with 13 bases between. The germline V gene has CDR1 LGHNA and CDR2 YSLEER. The CDR3 runs to 15 residues. The CDR3 here is CASSPGDSSTGELFF. CDR3 DNA sequence: TGCGCCAGCAGCCCAGGGGACTCCTCCACCGGGGAGCTGTTTTTT.

V and J are TRBV5-4 and TRBJ2-4; D unresolved. The CDR3 is 13 residues long. Germline V gene sequence: CDR1 SGHNT, CDR2 YYREEE (reference sequence). V was trimmed by 6 bases and J by 7 bases, leaving 14 bases between them. This CDR3 is CASISQDGNIQYF. The CDR3 DNA is TGTGCCAGCATTTCTCAGGACGGCAACATTCAGTACTTC.

This clonotype was detected only once. The chain links TRBV28 to TRBJ2-1, with TRBD2 matching 8 bases. This CDR3 comprises 16 residues. V was clipped by 4 bases and J by 2 bases; unmatched bases: 7. The germline gives CDR1 MDHEN, CDR2 SYDVKM. CDR3 sequence: CASSSHPGLAYNEQFF. The CDR3 nucleotides read TGTGCCAGCAGTTCCCACCCGGGACTAGCCTACAATGAGCAGTTCTTC.

A few counts support this clonotype. The V and J genes are TRBV5-1 and TRBJ2-1; D ambiguous. The CDR3 sequence is 16 residues long. The V gene's germline CDR1 is SGHRS and CDR2 YFSETQ. Trimming shortened V by 1 base and J by 4 bases, and 15 bases separated the two germline ends. The CDR3 coding sequence is TGCGCCAGCAGCTTGCTGGAATCCCTATATTACAATGAGCAGTTCTTC. Its translation is CASSLLESLYYNEQFF.

This clonotype has more than one count but fewer than ten. The chain is built from TRBV4-3 and TRBJ2-1; D is undetermined. Trimming shortened V by 0 bases and J by 3 bases, and 3 bases separated the two germline ends. There are 13 residues in the CDR3. The germline V gene has CDR1 LGHNA and CDR2 YSLEER. The DNA of the CDR3 is TGCGCCAGCAGCCAAGAAGTCTACAATGAGCAGTTCTTC. It translates to CASSQEVYNEQFF.